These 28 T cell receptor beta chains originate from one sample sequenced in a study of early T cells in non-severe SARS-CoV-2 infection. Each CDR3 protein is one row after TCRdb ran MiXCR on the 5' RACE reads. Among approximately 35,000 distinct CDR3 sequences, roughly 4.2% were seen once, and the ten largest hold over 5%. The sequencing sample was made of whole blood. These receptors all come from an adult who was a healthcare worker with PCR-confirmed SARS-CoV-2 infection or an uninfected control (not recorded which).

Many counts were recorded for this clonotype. CDR3 bases: TGTGCCAGTAGTTCGAGTGGAGGTGAAAAACTGTTTTTT. This encodes CASSSSGGEKLFF. V usage is TRBV19 and J usage is TRBJ1-4, with no clear D. Deletions cut 5 bases from V and 7 bases from J, with 11 bases between. CDR1 and CDR2 (germline): LNHDA, SQIVND (reference sequence). The CDR3 runs 13 residues.

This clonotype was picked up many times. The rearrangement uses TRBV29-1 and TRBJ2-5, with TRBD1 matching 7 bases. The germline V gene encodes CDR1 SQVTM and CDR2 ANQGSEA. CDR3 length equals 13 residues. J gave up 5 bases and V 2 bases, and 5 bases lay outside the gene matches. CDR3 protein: CSVELQGLETQYF. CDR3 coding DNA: TGCAGCGTTGAACTACAGGGGTTGGAGACCCAGTACTTC.

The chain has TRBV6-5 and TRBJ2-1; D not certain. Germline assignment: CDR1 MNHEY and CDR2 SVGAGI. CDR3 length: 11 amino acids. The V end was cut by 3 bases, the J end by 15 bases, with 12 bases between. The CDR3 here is CASSYASLWFF. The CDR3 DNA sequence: TGTGCCAGCAGTTATGCGTCCCTTTGGTTCTTC.

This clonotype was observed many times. In DNA form, the CDR3 reads TGCAGCGTTGATGGGGCCGGCGAGCAGTACTTC. Its protein product is CSVDGAGEQYF. The genes are TRBV29-1 and TRBJ2-7; D is perhaps TRBD1 (5 bases). The germline V gene has CDR1 SQVTM and CDR2 ANQGSEA. Trimming removed 3 bases at V and 6 bases at J, with 9 bases between. The CDR3 runs to 11 residues.

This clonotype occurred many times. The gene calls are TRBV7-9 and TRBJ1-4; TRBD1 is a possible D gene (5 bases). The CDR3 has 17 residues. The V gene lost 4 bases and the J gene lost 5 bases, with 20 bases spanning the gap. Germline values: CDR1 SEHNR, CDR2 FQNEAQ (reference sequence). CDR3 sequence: CASSSRQTHAGNEKLFF. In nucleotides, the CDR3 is TGTGCCAGCAGCTCTCGACAGACCCATGCCGGCAATGAAAAACTGTTTTTT.

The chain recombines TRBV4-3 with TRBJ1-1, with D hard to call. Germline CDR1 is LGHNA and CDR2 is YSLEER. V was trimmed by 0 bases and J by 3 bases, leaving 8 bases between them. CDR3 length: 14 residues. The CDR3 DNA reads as TGCGCCAGCAGCCAAGAGCGAATTTACACTGAAGCTTTCTTT. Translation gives CASSQERIYTEAFF.

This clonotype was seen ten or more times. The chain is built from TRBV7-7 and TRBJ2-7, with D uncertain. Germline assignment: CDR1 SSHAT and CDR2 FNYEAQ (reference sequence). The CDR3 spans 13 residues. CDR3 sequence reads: CASPASLSYEQYF. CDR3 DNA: TGTGCTAGCCCCGCGTCTTTGTCCTACGAGCAGTACTTC.

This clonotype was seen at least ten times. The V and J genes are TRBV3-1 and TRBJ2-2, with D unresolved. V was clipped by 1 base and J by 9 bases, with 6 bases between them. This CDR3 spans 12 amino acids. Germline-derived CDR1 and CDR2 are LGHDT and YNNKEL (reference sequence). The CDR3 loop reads CASSQVSRELFF. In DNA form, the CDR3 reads TGTGCCAGCAGCCAAGTCAGCCGGGAGCTGTTTTTT.

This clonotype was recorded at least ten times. In DNA form, the CDR3 reads TGTGCCAGCAGTGAAAGCCCCACGGGACCCCCCTACAATGAGCAGTTCTTC. Its protein product is CASSESPTGPPYNEQFF. The chain couples TRBV2 to TRBJ2-1; D possibly uses TRBD1 or TRBD2 (5 bases each). The germline V gene encodes CDR1 SNHLY and CDR2 FYNNEI. CDR3 length: 17 residues. V was cut by 2 bases and J by 2 bases, with 16 bases left in between.

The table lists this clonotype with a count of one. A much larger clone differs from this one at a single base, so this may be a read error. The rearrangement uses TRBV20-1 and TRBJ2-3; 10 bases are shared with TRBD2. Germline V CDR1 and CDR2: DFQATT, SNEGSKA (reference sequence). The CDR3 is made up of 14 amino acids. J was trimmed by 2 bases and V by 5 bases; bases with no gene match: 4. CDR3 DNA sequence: TGCAGTGCTCCGAGCGGGGGGGACACAGATACGCAGTATTTT. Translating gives CSAPSGGDTDTQYF.

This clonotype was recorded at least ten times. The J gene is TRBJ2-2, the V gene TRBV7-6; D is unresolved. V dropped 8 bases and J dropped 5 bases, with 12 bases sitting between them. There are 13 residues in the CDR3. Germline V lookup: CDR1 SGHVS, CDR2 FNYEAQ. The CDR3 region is CASLLVGTGELFF. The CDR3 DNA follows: TGTGCCAGCCTCCTCGTGGGGACCGGGGAGCTGTTTTTT.

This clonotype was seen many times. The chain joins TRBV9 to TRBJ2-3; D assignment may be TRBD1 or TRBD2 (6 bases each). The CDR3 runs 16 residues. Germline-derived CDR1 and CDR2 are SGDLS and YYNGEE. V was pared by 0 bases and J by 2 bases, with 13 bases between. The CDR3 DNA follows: TGTGCCAGCAGCGTAGCCGCGGGACACATCACAGATACGCAGTATTTT. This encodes CASSVAAGHITDTQYF.

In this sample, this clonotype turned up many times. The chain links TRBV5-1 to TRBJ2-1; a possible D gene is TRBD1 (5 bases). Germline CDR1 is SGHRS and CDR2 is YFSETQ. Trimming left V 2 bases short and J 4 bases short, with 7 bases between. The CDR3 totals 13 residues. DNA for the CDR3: TGCGCCAGCAGCTTTTCAGGGTACAATGAGCAGTTCTTC. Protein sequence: CASSFSGYNEQFF.

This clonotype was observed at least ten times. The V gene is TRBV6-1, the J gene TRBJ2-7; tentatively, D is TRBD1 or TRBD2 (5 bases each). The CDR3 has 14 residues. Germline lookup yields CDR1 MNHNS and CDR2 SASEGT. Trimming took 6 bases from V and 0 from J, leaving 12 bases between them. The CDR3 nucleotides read TGTGCCAGCAGGGGGGACGTGAGCTCCTACGAGCAGTACTTC. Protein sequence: CASRGDVSSYEQYF.

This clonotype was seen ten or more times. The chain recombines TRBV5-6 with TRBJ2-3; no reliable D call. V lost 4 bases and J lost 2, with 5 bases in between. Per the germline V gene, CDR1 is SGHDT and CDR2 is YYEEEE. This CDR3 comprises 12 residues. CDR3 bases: TGTGCCAGCAGCACCCTCACAGATACGCAGTATTTT. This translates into CASSTLTDTQYF.

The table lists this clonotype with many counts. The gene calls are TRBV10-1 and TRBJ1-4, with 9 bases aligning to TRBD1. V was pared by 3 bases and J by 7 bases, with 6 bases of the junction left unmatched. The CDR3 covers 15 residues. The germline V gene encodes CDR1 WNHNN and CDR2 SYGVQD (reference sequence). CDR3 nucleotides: TGCGCCAGCAGTGATGGACAGGGGCGAGGTGAAAAACTGTTTTTT. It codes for CASSDGQGRGEKLFF.

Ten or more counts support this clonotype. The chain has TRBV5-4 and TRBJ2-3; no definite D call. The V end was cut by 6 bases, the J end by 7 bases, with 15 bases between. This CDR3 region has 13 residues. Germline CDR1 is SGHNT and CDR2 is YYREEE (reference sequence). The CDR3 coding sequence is TGTGCCAGCAAACCGGCCGTGGGGAATACGCAGTATTTT. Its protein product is CASKPAVGNTQYF.

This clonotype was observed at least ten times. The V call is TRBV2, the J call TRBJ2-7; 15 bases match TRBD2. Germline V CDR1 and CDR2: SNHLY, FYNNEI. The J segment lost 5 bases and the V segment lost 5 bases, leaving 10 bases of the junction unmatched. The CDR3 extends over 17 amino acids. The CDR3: CASSPGTSGRTLHEQYF. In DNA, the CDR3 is TGTGCCAGCAGTCCAGGGACTAGCGGGAGGACTCTCCACGAGCAGTACTTC.

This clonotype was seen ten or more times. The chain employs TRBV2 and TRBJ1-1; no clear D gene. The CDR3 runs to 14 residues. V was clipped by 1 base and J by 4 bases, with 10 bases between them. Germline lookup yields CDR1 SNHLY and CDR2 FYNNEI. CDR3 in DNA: TGTGCCAGCAGTGAAGGGCAGGTAGTCACTGAAGCTTTCTTT. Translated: CASSEGQVVTEAFF.

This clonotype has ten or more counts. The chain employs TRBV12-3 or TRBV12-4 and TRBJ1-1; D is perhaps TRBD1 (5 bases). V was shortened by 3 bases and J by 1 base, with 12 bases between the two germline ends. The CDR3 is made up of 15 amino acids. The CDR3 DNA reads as TGTGCCAGCAGTTTTCCTCATGGGGGGAACACTGAAGCTTTCTTT. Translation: CASSFPHGGNTEAFF.

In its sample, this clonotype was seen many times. As DNA, the CDR3 is TGTGCCATCAGTGAGTATAGTGGGACCTACAATGAGCAGTTCTTC. Amino acid sequence: CAISEYSGTYNEQFF. This sequence joins TRBV10-3 and TRBJ2-1; D gene ambiguous. Trimming left V 1 base short and J 2 bases short, with 9 bases between. This CDR3 has 15 residues. Germline assignment: CDR1 ENHRY and CDR2 SYGVKD.

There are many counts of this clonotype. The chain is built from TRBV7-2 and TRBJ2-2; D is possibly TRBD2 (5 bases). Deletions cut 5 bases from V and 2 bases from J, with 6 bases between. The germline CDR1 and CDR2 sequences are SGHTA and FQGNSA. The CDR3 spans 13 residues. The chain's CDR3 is CASSRTNTGELFF. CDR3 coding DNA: TGTGCCAGCAGCCGGACTAACACCGGGGAGCTGTTTTTT.

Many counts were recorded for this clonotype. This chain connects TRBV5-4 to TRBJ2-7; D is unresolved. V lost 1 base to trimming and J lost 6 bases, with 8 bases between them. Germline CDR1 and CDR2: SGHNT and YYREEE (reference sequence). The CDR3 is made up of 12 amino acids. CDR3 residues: CASSLPVGEQYF. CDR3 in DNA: TGTGCCAGCAGCTTGCCGGTTGGCGAGCAGTACTTC.

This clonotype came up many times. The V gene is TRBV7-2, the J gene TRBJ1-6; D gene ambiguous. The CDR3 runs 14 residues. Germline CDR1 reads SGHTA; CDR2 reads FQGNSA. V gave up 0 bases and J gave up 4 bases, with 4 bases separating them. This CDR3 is CASSLAGYNSPLHF. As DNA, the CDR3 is TGTGCCAGCAGCTTAGCCGGGTATAATTCACCCCTCCACTTT.

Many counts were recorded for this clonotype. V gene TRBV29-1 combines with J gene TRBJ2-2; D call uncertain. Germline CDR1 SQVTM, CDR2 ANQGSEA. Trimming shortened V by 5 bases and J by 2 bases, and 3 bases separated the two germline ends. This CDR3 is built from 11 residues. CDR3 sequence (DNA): TGCAGCGTTTACAACACCGGGGAGCTGTTTTTT. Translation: CSVYNTGELFF.

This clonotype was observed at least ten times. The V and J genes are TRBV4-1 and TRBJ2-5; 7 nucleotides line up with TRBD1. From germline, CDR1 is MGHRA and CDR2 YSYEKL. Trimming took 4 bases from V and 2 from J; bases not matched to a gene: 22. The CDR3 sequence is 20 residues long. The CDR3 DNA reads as TGCGCCAGCAGCCCCGTCTTAAGGAGTACAGTCCCGGGACAGCAAGAGACCCAGTACTTC. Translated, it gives CASSPVLRSTVPGQQETQYF.

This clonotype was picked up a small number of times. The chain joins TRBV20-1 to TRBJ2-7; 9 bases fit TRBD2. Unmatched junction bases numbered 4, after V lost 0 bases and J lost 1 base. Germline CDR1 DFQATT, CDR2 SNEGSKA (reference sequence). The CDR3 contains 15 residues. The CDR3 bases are TGCAGTGCTAGAGATGGTAGCGGGGGTTCCTACGAGCAGTACTTC. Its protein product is CSARDGSGGSYEQYF.

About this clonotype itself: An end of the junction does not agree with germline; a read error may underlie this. CDR3 sequence: CVSSERPYNEQFF. The CDR3, as DNA: TGTGTCAGCAGTGAGAGGCCATACAATGAGCAGTTCTTC. V and J are TRBV6-2 or TRBV6-3 and TRBJ2-1; the D is unclear. CDR1 is MNHEY and CDR2 is SVGEGT in the germline V gene. This CDR3 spans 13 amino acids.